This TCR beta chain is drawn from a study of blood T cells in healthy people across ages. Background on the study: About one barcoded beta molecule per two T cells came from capture by template switching. Overall study results and limits: The study found more naive CD4+ cells and higher diversity in long-lived than aged donors.

Concerning this clonotype itself: The target antigen is unknown.

CDR3 length: 13 amino acids. Between the trimmed V and J ends, which lost 7 bases and 3 bases, there was a span of 11 bases. The draw of peripheral blood yielded ten milliliters from each donor. Using a J-beta primer mix together with a sample-barcoded 5' primer, a second PCR was run for roughly 6 to 11 cycles. One entry per CDR3 protein, called by TCRdb with MiXCR from the 5' RACE reads. The sample contains 1.8 million or so distinct CDR3 sequences, 30% to 40% of which appear only once. Input material: blood. The receptor's source is a human donor in good health. This chain uses TRBV12-3 or TRBV12-4 with TRBJ2-3; the D is unclear. The CDR3: CASTLGDTDTQYF. Written as DNA, the CDR3 is TGTGCCAGCACCTTAGGCGATACAGATACGCAGTATTTT.